The T cell receptor beta chain under discussion was sequenced for a study of monozygotic twins with inflammatory bowel disease. Findings of the study overall: Extra variability in the repertoires of patients may have come from differing immunosuppressive treatments.

A note on this clonotype: Antigen unknown.

TCRdb re-called the 5' RACE reads; one entry per CDR3 protein, DNA not given. The listing records around 150,000 distinct CDR3 sequences. Germline CDR1 is MDHEN and CDR2 is SYDVKM. CDR3 length equals 15 residues. Sequencing input: blood. The origin of this receptor is a human donor with ulcerative colitis or Crohn's disease, or a healthy co-twin of an affected twin (not recorded which). The chain joins TRBV28 to TRBJ2-5; checking the TCRdb D call of TRBD2 is not possible without DNA. The CDR3 here is CASSLRGGLQETQYF.